This is a list of T cell receptor beta chains from one sample in a study of blood T cell repertoires in COVID-19. Using immunoSEQ multiplex PCR, the repertoire was profiled, and TCRdb retains in-frame clones only, with some absent. The data show roughly 150,000 clones, with about 80% seen just once and 0.5% to 0.65% held by the top ten. Material: peripheral blood. These receptors all come from a man aged 55 to 70 with acute or convalescent COVID-19. Both conserved end residues are part of each CDR3. The order of the fields is CDR3 DNA, CDR3 protein, J gene, D gene, V gene, clone size. The D gene is left open where the match is weak. The size field is filled for only some rows; it gives once, few, many or a size class.

CDR3 DNA: TGCGCCAGCAGCCACGGGGAGGCCAAAAACATTCAGTACTTC
CDR3 protein: CASSHGEAKNIQYF
J gene: TRBJ2-4
D gene: .
V gene: TRBV5-1
clone size: few

CDR3 DNA: TGTGCCTCCTGTTTTGGGCAAAAGAGTGGAAACACCATATATTTT
CDR3 protein: CASCFGQKSGNTIYF
J gene: TRBJ1-3
D gene: .
V gene: TRBV13
clone size: .

CDR3 DNA: TGTGCCAGCAGCCAAGATCTCACGGGGACTGGGACCCAGTACTTC
CDR3 protein: CASSQDLTGTGTQYF
J gene: TRBJ2-5
D gene: .
V gene: TRBV3-1/TRBV3-2
clone size: .

CDR3 DNA: TGTGCCATCAATGGACAGATGAACACTGAAGCTTTCTTT
CDR3 protein: CAINGQMNTEAFF
J gene: TRBJ1-1
D gene: .
V gene: TRBV10-3
clone size: once

CDR3 DNA: TGCAGCGCCGCGCTGGCGGCGCGGGAGACCCAGTACTTC
CDR3 protein: CSAALAARETQYF
J gene: TRBJ2-5
D gene: .
V gene: TRBV29-1
clone size: .

CDR3 DNA: TGTGCCAGCAGCGAGTTGCCGGACAGAGATGAGGTCTACGAGCAGTACTTC
CDR3 protein: CASSELPDRDEVYEQYF
J gene: TRBJ2-7
D gene: .
V gene: TRBV6-4
clone size: .

CDR3 DNA: TGTGCCAGTCCAACGGGACAGGGGGATCTTGTAATTAATGAAAAACTGTTTTTT
CDR3 protein: CASPTGQGDLVINEKLFF
J gene: TRBJ1-4
D gene: TRBD1
V gene: TRBV19
clone size: few

CDR3 DNA: TGTGCCAGCAGCTTGGTGCAGGGGGCTTTCAATGAGCAGTTCTTC
CDR3 protein: CASSLVQGAFNEQFF
J gene: TRBJ2-1
D gene: TRBD1
V gene: TRBV5-4
clone size: .

CDR3 DNA: TGTGCCAGTCGGGGGACAGAAAGGGATCAGCCCCAGCATTTT
CDR3 protein: CASRGTERDQPQHF
J gene: TRBJ1-5
D gene: TRBD1
V gene: TRBV19
clone size: .

CDR3 DNA: TGTGCCAGCAGCGTAGAGAGGGATGAGCAGTTCTTC
CDR3 protein: CASSVERDEQFF
J gene: TRBJ2-1
D gene: .
V gene: TRBV9
clone size: .

CDR3 DNA: TGCGCCAGCAGCTTGAACAGGCAGTCGAACACTGAAGCTTTCTTT
CDR3 protein: CASSLNRQSNTEAFF
J gene: TRBJ1-1
D gene: .
V gene: TRBV5-1
clone size: .

CDR3 DNA: TGCGCCAGCAGCCAAGTTCTTCGGGGGACTGGAAACACCATATATTTT
CDR3 protein: CASSQVLRGTGNTIYF
J gene: TRBJ1-3
D gene: .
V gene: TRBV4-1
clone size: once

CDR3 DNA: TGTGCCAGCTCACCACCGTCCCAGGGGCGAAATGAGCAGTTCTTC
CDR3 protein: CASSPPSQGRNEQFF
J gene: TRBJ2-1
D gene: .
V gene: TRBV18
clone size: .

CDR3 DNA: TGTGCCAGCAGCGTACGCACCGGGACAGGGGGCGACGAGCAGTACTTC
CDR3 protein: CASSVRTGTGGDEQYF
J gene: TRBJ2-7
D gene: TRBD1
V gene: TRBV9
clone size: .

CDR3 DNA: TGTGCCAGCAGCTGGGCAGGGGAGTCACCCCTCCACTTT
CDR3 protein: CASSWAGESPLHF
J gene: TRBJ1-6
D gene: .
V gene: TRBV7-9
clone size: few

CDR3 DNA: TGTGCCAGCAGTCCCCAAGACAGGAACCATGGCTACACCTTC
CDR3 protein: CASSPQDRNHGYTF
J gene: TRBJ1-2
D gene: .
V gene: TRBV6-5
clone size: .

CDR3 DNA: TGCGCCAGCAGCTTGACCACAGGGGACCGTAATGAAAAACTGTTTTTT
CDR3 protein: CASSLTTGDRNEKLFF
J gene: TRBJ1-4
D gene: TRBD1
V gene: TRBV5-1
clone size: .

CDR3 DNA: TGTGCCAGCAGCCCAACCGACGGGAGGAAAGGCTACACCTTC
CDR3 protein: CASSPTDGRKGYTF
J gene: TRBJ1-2
D gene: .
V gene: TRBV7-2
clone size: .

CDR3 DNA: TGTGCCAGCAGCTTAATGGGGCAGGGGGCGGGATCACCCCTCCACTTT
CDR3 protein: CASSLMGQGAGSPLHF
J gene: TRBJ1-6
D gene: TRBD1
V gene: TRBV7-2
clone size: .

CDR3 DNA: TGTGCCAGCAGCCCCGCAACGGGGAACACTGAAGCTTTCTTT
CDR3 protein: CASSPATGNTEAFF
J gene: TRBJ1-1
D gene: .
V gene: TRBV5-4
clone size: .

CDR3 DNA: TGTGCCAGCATAGGGGCCTACGAGCAGTACTTC
CDR3 protein: CASIGAYEQYF
J gene: TRBJ2-7
D gene: .
V gene: TRBV12-3/TRBV12-4
clone size: .

CDR3 DNA: TGTGCCAGCAGCTCACTAGCGGGGGGGTACCAAGAGACCCAGTACTTC
CDR3 protein: CASSSLAGGYQETQYF
J gene: TRBJ2-5
D gene: TRBD2
V gene: TRBV5-6
clone size: .

CDR3 DNA: TGTGCCAGCAACCCGGGAGGCGGGGGATGGGAGACCCAGTACTTC
CDR3 protein: CASNPGGGGWETQYF
J gene: TRBJ2-5
D gene: TRBD2
V gene: TRBV7-8
clone size: .

CDR3 DNA: TGCGCCAGCGCTAGGTCGGGGGATAGTAATGAAAAACTGTTTTTT
CDR3 protein: CASARSGDSNEKLFF
J gene: TRBJ1-4
D gene: .
V gene: TRBV4-1
clone size: once

CDR3 DNA: TGTGCCAGCAGCGGTTCCGGGACACCAAGCTCTGGAAACACCATATATTTT
CDR3 protein: CASSGSGTPSSGNTIYF
J gene: TRBJ1-3
D gene: .
V gene: TRBV9
clone size: .

CDR3 DNA: TGTGCCAGCAGCGTAGACAGGGCAGAAACGCAGTATTTT
CDR3 protein: CASSVDRAETQYF
J gene: TRBJ2-3
D gene: TRBD1
V gene: TRBV11-3
clone size: .

CDR3 DNA: TGTGCCAGCAGCACCGGGGGAGCGGCCCAGTACTTC
CDR3 protein: CASSTGGAAQYF
J gene: TRBJ2-5
D gene: .
V gene: TRBV5-4
clone size: .

CDR3 DNA: TGTGCCAGTAGTATCGCCGGACAGGGAGAGTTCTTC
CDR3 protein: CASSIAGQGEFF
J gene: TRBJ2-1
D gene: TRBD1
V gene: TRBV19
clone size: .

CDR3 DNA: TGTGCCAGCAGCCCTCGGGACAGGGACCCTACCCATGAGCAGTTCTTC
CDR3 protein: CASSPRDRDPTHEQFF
J gene: TRBJ2-1
D gene: TRBD1
V gene: TRBV9
clone size: .